The next 29 T cell receptor beta chains were all read from a single sample in a study of identical twins. TCRdb redid the calling of the 5' RACE reads with MiXCR, one entry per CDR3 protein. Among some 97,000 distinct CDR3 sequences, about 6.1% were seen once, and the ten largest hold approximately 12%. Material for sequencing was memory T cells sorted from blood. The receptors derive from a woman in her forties or fifties in good health.

The rearrangement links TRBV15 to TRBJ2-3; D uncertain. V gave up 5 bases and J gave up 5 bases, with 11 bases separating them. CDR3 length: 13 amino acids. CDR1 LNHNV and CDR2 YYDKDF come from the germline V gene (reference sequence). The DNA of the CDR3 is TGTGCCACCAGCGCCGGGCTCGAAGATACGCAGTATTTT. Its protein product is CATSAGLEDTQYF.

This clonotype was counted ten times or more. The V call is TRBV28, the J call TRBJ1-1; 8 nucleotides align to TRBD1. V dropped 7 bases and J dropped 5; count of bases not matched to a gene: 9. This CDR3 has 14 amino acids. Per germline, CDR1 MDHEN and CDR2 SYDVKM. The CDR3 DNA reads TGTGCCAGCACCCAGACAGGGGTTATTACTGAAGCTTTCTTT. Residues: CASTQTGVITEAFF.

The chain has TRBV6-5 and TRBJ1-5; D unclear. Germline V lookup: CDR1 MNHEY, CDR2 SVGAGI. The V and J ends lost 5 bases and 0 bases respectively, with 8 bases between them. The CDR3 contains 14 residues. For the CDR3, the DNA is TGTGCCAGCAGTACGACACATAGCAATCAGCCCCAGCATTTT. Its translation: CASSTTHSNQPQHF.

This clonotype was seen repeatedly, ten times or more. V and J are TRBV12-3 or TRBV12-4 and TRBJ1-2; a weak D match, TRBD1 (5 bases). This CDR3 is built from 13 residues. Trimming left V 3 bases short and J 8 bases short, with 13 bases between. As DNA, the CDR3 is TGTGCCAGCAGTTTCTCAGGGAGTGGAGGCTACACCTTC. Its protein is CASSFSGSGGYTF.

In its sample, this clonotype was seen many times. Germline and junction disagree at one end, which may indicate a read error. The rearrangement links TRBV2 to TRBJ1-4; the match to TRBD1 covers 7 bases. The CDR3 has 14 residues. CDR1 SNHLY and CDR2 FYNNEI come from the germline V gene. The CDR3 loop is CASSGGGAWEKLVF. The CDR3 nucleotides are TGTGCCAGCAGTGGAGGGGGCGCATGGGAAAAACTGGTTTTT.

This clonotype occurred a few times. The chain recombines TRBV9 with TRBJ2-3, with 8 bases fitting TRBD2. V lost 0 bases to trimming and J lost 5 bases; unmatched junction nucleotides: 5. CDR1 and CDR2 (germline): SGDLS, YYNGEE. There are 15 residues in the CDR3. In DNA, the CDR3 is TGTGCCAGCAGCGTAGGCGGACTAGCCGGAGATACGCAGTATTTT. Translated: CASSVGGLAGDTQYF.

The chain uses TRBV5-4 and TRBJ1-4, with a weak D call TRBD1 (5 bases). V dropped 4 bases and J dropped 6 bases, with 16 bases sitting between them. From germline, CDR1 is SGHNT and CDR2 YYREEE (reference sequence). This CDR3 spans 15 amino acids. The CDR3 sequence: CASSQKRGGDEKLFF. The CDR3 bases are TGTGCCAGCAGCCAGAAGCGGGGCGGGGATGAAAAACTGTTTTTT.

At least ten counts were recorded for this clonotype. V gene TRBV11-2 combines with J gene TRBJ2-1; 13 positions match TRBD2. The CDR3 runs to 16 residues. Trimming cost V 7 bases and J 2 bases; bases outside gene matches: 5. The V gene's germline CDR1 is SGHAT and CDR2 FQNNGV. The CDR3 nucleotides read TGTGCCAGCATCCCAGGGACTAGCGGGGCCTACAATGAGCAGTTCTTC. It yields the protein CASIPGTSGAYNEQFF.

This clonotype was seen many times. The gene calls are TRBV12-3 or TRBV12-4 and TRBJ1-4; 7 nucleotides match TRBD1. CDR3 length equals 19 residues. The V segment lost 6 bases and the J segment 2 bases; nucleotides outside the gene matches: 18. DNA of the CDR3: TGTGCCAGCAGCAACTTCTACAGGGGTAACTCGGACACTAATGAAAAACTGTTTTTT. Protein product: CASSNFYRGNSDTNEKLFF.

In this sample, this clonotype turned up many times. The chain couples TRBV5-1 to TRBJ1-3, with D uncertain. CDR1 SGHRS and CDR2 YFSETQ come from the germline V gene. This CDR3 contains 14 residues. V was shortened by 4 bases and J by 3 bases, with 11 bases between the two germline ends. CDR3 region: CASSLGRDGNTIYF. In DNA form, the CDR3 reads TGCGCCAGCAGCCTGGGAAGGGATGGAAACACCATATATTTT.

This clonotype was found a few times. The V call is TRBV30, the J call TRBJ1-6, with unresolved D. The CDR3 length is 14 residues. Germline V CDR1 and CDR2: GTSNPN, SVGIG (reference sequence). Trimming left V 4 bases short and J 7 bases short, with 14 bases between. The CDR3 spells CAWKPGAQNSPLHF. For the CDR3, the DNA is TGTGCCTGGAAGCCGGGAGCCCAAAATTCACCCCTCCACTTT.

This clonotype appeared many times. V usage is TRBV7-9 and J usage is TRBJ2-5; no firm D call. Trimming took 4 bases from V and 2 from J, leaving 17 bases between them. The CDR3 contains 16 residues. CDR1 is SEHNR, CDR2 FQNEAQ, per germline (reference sequence). The CDR3 DNA reads TGTGCCAGCAGCTCCCTGCATCTGGGTACTCAAGAGACCCAGTACTTC. It specifies CASSSLHLGTQETQYF.

This clonotype was found many times. The rearrangement uses TRBV4-1 and TRBJ1-1; 9 positions match TRBD1. V was clipped by 4 bases and J by 0 bases; unmatched bases: 6. Per the germline V gene, CDR1 is MGHRA and CDR2 is YSYEKL. The CDR3 contains 16 residues. The DNA of the CDR3 is TGCGCCAGCAGCCGGGGAGACAGGGGGATGAACACTGAAGCTTTCTTT. It translates to CASSRGDRGMNTEAFF.

Many counts were recorded for this clonotype. A junction boundary mismatches the germline segment, possibly from a read error. This sequence joins TRBV7-9 and TRBJ2-4; D may be TRBD1 (5 bases). The CDR3 is 12 amino acids. CDR1 is SEHNR and CDR2 is FQNEAQ in the germline V gene (reference sequence). The CDR3 sequence: CASSSLDSALHF. CDR3 bases: TGTGCCAGCAGCTCCCTCGACAGCGCCCTGCACTTC.

The CDR3 DNA follows: TGTGCCAGCGCCACCGGGACAGGGCAACAAGAGACCCAGTACTTC. Encoded protein: CASATGTGQQETQYF. The V gene is TRBV6-5, the J gene TRBJ2-5, with 9 bases lining up with TRBD1. The germline gives CDR1 MNHEY, CDR2 SVGAGI. V trimming: 8 bases; J trimming: 2 bases; junction bases outside the gene matches: 9. This CDR3 region has 15 residues.

Many counts were recorded for this clonotype. This chain uses TRBV6-5 with TRBJ2-3, with D possibly matching TRBD2 (6 bases). This CDR3 contains 17 residues. In germline, CDR1 is MNHEY, CDR2 SVGAGI. Trimming took 0 bases from V and 0 from J, leaving 13 bases between them. In DNA, the CDR3 is TGTGCCAGCAGTTACTCGGCGGGACTGCAAAGCACAGATACGCAGTATTTT. Its protein product is CASSYSAGLQSTDTQYF.

V and J are TRBV12-3 or TRBV12-4 and TRBJ2-1; the match to TRBD2 covers 11 bases. V lost 5 bases to trimming and J lost 6 bases; unmatched junction nucleotides: 3. The CDR3 has 14 amino acids. CDR3 sequence: CASSLGTSGNEQFF. In DNA, the CDR3 is TGTGCCAGCAGTCTCGGGACTAGCGGCAATGAGCAGTTCTTC.

There are many counts of this clonotype. The chain carries TRBV7-8 and TRBJ2-3, with D possibly called TRBD1 or TRBD2 (6 bases each). Trimming stripped 6 bases from V and 4 bases from J, with 14 bases between. CDR1 is SGHVS, CDR2 FQNEAQ, per germline. The CDR3 runs to 14 residues. The CDR3 region is CASRKRGESDTQYF. CDR3 nucleotides: TGTGCCAGCAGGAAGAGGGGGGAGTCAGATACGCAGTATTTT.

This clonotype has more than one count but fewer than ten. The V gene is TRBV19, the J gene TRBJ2-5, with TRBD2 identical over 10 bases. This CDR3 is built from 12 residues. The ends lost 10 bases at V and 5 bases at J; junction bases unmatched: 4. Germline assignment: CDR1 LNHDA and CDR2 SQIVND (reference sequence). The CDR3 here is CATEAGGETQYF. The CDR3 nucleotides are TGTGCCACTGAAGCGGGAGGGGAGACCCAGTACTTC.

The table lists this clonotype with many counts. The gene calls are TRBV7-7 and TRBJ2-5, with 9 positions matching TRBD1. The CDR3 loop spans 13 amino acids. Per the germline V gene, CDR1 is SSHAT and CDR2 is FNYEAQ (reference sequence). DNA of the CDR3: TGTGCTAGCGCAACAGGGGGCCTAGAGACCCAGTACTTC. This codes for CASATGGLETQYF.

The rearrangement links TRBV5-1 to TRBJ2-1, with D possibly matching TRBD2 (5 bases). The CDR3 length is 13 residues. Looked up from germline, CDR1 is SGHRS and CDR2 is YFSETQ. Trimming left V 5 bases short and J 4 bases short, with 10 bases between. The CDR3 region has the DNA TGCGCCAGCAGATCGGGGTTGTACAATGAGCAGTTCTTC. Translating it yields CASRSGLYNEQFF.

This clonotype was picked up many times. The DNA for the CDR3 is TGCGCCAGCCGTGCGGGACTCCAAGGCGAGCAGTACTTC. Translated: CASRAGLQGEQYF. The chain is built from TRBV5-1 and TRBJ2-7; possible D gene TRBD2, 6 bases. The CDR3 is made up of 13 amino acids. The germline V gene encodes CDR1 SGHRS and CDR2 YFSETQ. Trimming shortened V by 7 bases and J by 6 bases, and 17 bases separated the two germline ends.

This clonotype is categorized as medium-sized. The J gene is TRBJ2-7, the V gene TRBV4-1; possibly TRBD1 for D (6 bases). The CDR3 loop spans 16 amino acids. Trimming stripped 0 bases from V and 3 bases from J, with 15 bases between. CDR1 and CDR2 (germline): MGHRA, YSYEKL. CDR3 sequence reads: CASSQDGRQGLYEQYF. CDR3 sequence (DNA): TGCGCCAGCAGCCAAGATGGAAGGCAGGGGCTCTACGAGCAGTACTTC.

This chain uses TRBV20-1 with TRBJ2-7; the D is unclear. V dropped 0 bases and J dropped 5 bases, with 5 bases sitting between them. There are 11 residues in the CDR3. Per the germline V gene, CDR1 is DFQATT and CDR2 is SNEGSKA (reference sequence). The CDR3: CSARDRDEQYF. In DNA form, the CDR3 reads TGCAGTGCTAGAGATAGGGACGAGCAGTACTTC.

This clonotype showed up many times. This chain connects TRBV4-1 to TRBJ2-1; D possibly corresponds to TRBD2 (6 bases). Per germline, CDR1 MGHRA and CDR2 YSYEKL. The germline V and J ends were trimmed by 3 bases and 4 bases, with 13 bases remaining between them. This CDR3 region has 15 residues. CDR3 sequence: CASSHLFAGYNEQFF. The CDR3 nucleotides read TGCGCCAGCAGCCATCTGTTTGCGGGATACAATGAGCAGTTCTTC.

This clonotype was counted many times. The chain employs TRBV4-1 and TRBJ2-5, with D maybe TRBD2 (6 bases). The length of the CDR3 is 16 residues. Trimming cost V 0 bases and J 4 bases, with 15 bases left between them. CDR1 is MGHRA, CDR2 YSYEKL, per germline. The CDR3 spells CASSQDLSGGLETQYF. The CDR3 region has the DNA TGCGCCAGCAGCCAAGACTTATCCGGGGGATTAGAGACCCAGTACTTC.

This clonotype was seen many times. The chain couples TRBV7-3 to TRBJ2-5; D unresolved. Trimming left V 2 bases short and J 5 bases short, with 18 bases between. Germline CDR1 SGHTA, CDR2 FQGTGA. The CDR3 is 16 residues long. CDR3 nucleotide sequence: TGTGCCAGCAGCTTAGGTTATACCGGGCCCAAGGAGACCCAGTACTTC. It encodes CASSLGYTGPKETQYF.

This clonotype showed up just a few times. The chain combines TRBV4-2 with TRBJ2-7, with 7 positions matching TRBD1. V was pared by 4 bases and J by 0 bases, with 6 bases of the junction left unmatched. This CDR3 comprises 15 residues. Looked up from germline, CDR1 is LGHNA and CDR2 is YNFKEQ. The CDR3 region has the DNA TGTGCCAGCAGCCCAGCCGGGACAGTCTCCTACGAGCAGTACTTC. Protein product: CASSPAGTVSYEQYF.

This chain uses TRBV29-1 with TRBJ1-5; maybe TRBD1 (5 bases). Germline lookup yields CDR1 SQVTM and CDR2 ANQGSEA. Deletions cut 4 bases from V and 6 bases from J, with 13 bases between. The CDR3 runs 13 residues. CDR3 coding DNA: TGCAGCGTTGGGGCTGGGGACGGTCAGCCCCAGCATTTT. Its translation is CSVGAGDGQPQHF.